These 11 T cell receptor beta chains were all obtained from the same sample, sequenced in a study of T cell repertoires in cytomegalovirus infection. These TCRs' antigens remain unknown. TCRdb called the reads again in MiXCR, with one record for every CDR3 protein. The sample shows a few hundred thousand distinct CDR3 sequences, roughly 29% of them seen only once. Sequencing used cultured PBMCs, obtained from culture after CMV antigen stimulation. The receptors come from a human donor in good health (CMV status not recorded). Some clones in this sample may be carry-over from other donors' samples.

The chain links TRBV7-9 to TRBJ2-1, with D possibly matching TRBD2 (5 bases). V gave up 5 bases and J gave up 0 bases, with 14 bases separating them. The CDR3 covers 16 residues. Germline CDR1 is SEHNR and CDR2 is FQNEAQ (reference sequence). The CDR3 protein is CASSPMRTVSYNEQFF. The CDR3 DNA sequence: TGTGCCAGCAGCCCTATGCGGACTGTCTCCTACAATGAGCAGTTCTTC.

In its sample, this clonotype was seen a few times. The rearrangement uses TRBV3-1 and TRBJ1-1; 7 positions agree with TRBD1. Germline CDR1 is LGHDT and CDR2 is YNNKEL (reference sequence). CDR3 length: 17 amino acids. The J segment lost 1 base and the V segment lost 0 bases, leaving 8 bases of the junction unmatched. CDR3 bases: TGTGCCAGCAGCCAAGATCGGTCGACAGGGAGGAACACTGAAGCTTTCTTT. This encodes CASSQDRSTGRNTEAFF.

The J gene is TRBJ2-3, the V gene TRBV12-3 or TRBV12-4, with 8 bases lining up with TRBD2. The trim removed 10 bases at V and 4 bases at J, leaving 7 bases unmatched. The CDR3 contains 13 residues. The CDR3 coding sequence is TGTGCCACCACGACGCGGGGGGCAGATACGCAGTATTTT. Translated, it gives CATTTRGADTQYF.

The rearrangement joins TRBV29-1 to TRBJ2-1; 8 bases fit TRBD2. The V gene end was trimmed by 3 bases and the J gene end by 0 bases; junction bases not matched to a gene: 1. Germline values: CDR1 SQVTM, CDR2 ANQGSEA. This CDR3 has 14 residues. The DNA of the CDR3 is TGCAGCGTTGATAGCGGGGCCTCCTACAATGAGCAGTTCTTC. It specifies CSVDSGASYNEQFF.

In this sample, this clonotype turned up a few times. The CDR3 DNA reads TGTGCCGGTCTCAACCCGCCAGGGAGTTATGGCTACACCTTC. This gives the protein CAGLNPPGSYGYTF. The chain couples TRBV19 to TRBJ1-2, with a possible D match to TRBD1 (5 bases). Per the germline V gene, CDR1 is LNHDA and CDR2 is SQIVND (reference sequence). V lost 11 bases and J lost 5, with 21 bases in between. The CDR3 loop spans 14 amino acids. The variable domain in full, completed from reference TRBV19 and TRBJ1-2, reads DGGITQSPKYLFRKEGQNVTLSCEQNLNHDAMYWYRQDPGQGLRLIYYSQIVNDFQKGDIAEGYSVSREKKESFPLTVTSAQKNPTAFYLCAGLNPPGSYGYTFGSGTRLTVV.

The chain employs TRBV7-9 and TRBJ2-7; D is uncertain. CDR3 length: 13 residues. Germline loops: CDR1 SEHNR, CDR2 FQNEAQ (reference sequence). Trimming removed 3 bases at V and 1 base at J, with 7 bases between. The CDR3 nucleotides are TGTGCCAGCAGCTTCGAAATGTCCTACGAGCAGTACTTC. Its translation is CASSFEMSYEQYF.

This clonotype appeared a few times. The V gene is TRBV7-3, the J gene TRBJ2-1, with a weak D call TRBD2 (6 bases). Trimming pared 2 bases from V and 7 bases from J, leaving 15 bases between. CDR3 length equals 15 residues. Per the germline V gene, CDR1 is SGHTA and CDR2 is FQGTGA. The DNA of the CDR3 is TGTGCCAGCAGCTTAGTTACCCGCCGGGGGAATGAGCAGTTCTTC. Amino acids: CASSLVTRRGNEQFF. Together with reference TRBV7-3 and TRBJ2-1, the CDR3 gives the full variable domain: GAGVSQTPSNKVTEKGKYVELRCDPISGHTALYWYRQSLGQGPEFLIYFQGTGAADDSGLPNDRFFAVRPEGSVSTLKIQRTERGDSAVYLCASSLVTRRGNEQFFGPGTRLTVL.

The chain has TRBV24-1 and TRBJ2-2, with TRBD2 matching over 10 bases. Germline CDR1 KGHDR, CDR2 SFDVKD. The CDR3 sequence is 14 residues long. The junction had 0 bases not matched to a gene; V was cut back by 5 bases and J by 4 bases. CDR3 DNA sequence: TGTGCCACCAGTGCTAGCGGGAGCACCGGGGAGCTGTTTTTT. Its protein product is CATSASGSTGELFF.

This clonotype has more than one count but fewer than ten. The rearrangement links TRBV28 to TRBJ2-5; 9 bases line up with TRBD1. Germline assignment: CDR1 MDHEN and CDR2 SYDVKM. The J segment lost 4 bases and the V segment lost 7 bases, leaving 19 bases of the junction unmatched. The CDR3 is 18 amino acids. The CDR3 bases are TGTGCCAGCAACCCCCGTATGGCGGGACAGGGTGAAGGAGAGACCCAGTACTTC. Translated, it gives CASNPRMAGQGEGETQYF.

In DNA form, the CDR3 reads TGTGCCAGCAGTTATAGGCTGGGGGCACGCACAGATACGCAGTATTTT. It specifies CASSYRLGARTDTQYF. This chain joins TRBV6-5 and TRBJ2-3; the D gene is possibly TRBD1 (6 bases). Germline V lookup: CDR1 MNHEY, CDR2 SVGAGI. The CDR3 extends over 16 amino acids. Trimming took off 3 bases at V and 1 base at J, with 14 bases between the two ends.

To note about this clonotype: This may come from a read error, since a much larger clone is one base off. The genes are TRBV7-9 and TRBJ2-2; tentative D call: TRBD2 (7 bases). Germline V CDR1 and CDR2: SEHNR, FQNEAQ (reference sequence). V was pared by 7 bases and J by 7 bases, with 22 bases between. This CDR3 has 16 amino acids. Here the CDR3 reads CASTKGGMGWIGELFF. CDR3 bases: TGTGCCAGCACCAAGGGGGGGATGGGCTGGATCGGGGAGCTGTTTTTT.